The clone carrying this T cell receptor (beta chain) was seen a few times. No antigen is known for it. Looked up from germline, CDR1 is MGHRA and CDR2 is YSYEKL. The CDR3 totals 13 residues. Trimming pared 0 bases from V and 3 bases from J, leaving 2 bases between. This sample stems from a study of metastatic and nonmetastatic thyroid tumors. Study-level information: A comparison of repertoires was made across blood and tumor or nodule tissue from malignant and benign thyroid patients.

Study-level findings and limits: Reports indicated that malignant thyroid tumors showed significantly higher TCR beta diversity than benign nodules did, in blood and tumor.

Until they underwent thyroid surgery, no patient had received any treatment. In the source study's methods: In papillary thyroid cancer, a distant-metastasis classifier was built using CDR3 differences across clinicopathological groups. Using MiXCR, TCRdb reanalyzed the PCR reads. The V and J calls were not made by the authors but by TCRdb's processing. The table records under 20,000 clones, 3.7% of them present only once. V and J are TRBV4-1 and TRBJ2-2; D is ambiguous. Sequences were obtained from tumor tissue. This TCR came from a female donor with papillary thyroid cancer or a benign thyroid nodule (not recorded which). Some clones in this sample may be carry-over from other donors' samples. The CDR3 sequence: CASSQEYTGELFF. CDR3 bases: TGCGCCAGCAGCCAAGAATACACCGGGGAGCTGTTTTTT.